The source of this TCR beta chain is a study of response to subunit inactivated influenza vaccine. Points on this clonotype: Its specificity is not known.

The ends were cut back, 3 bases at V and 3 bases at J, with 12 bases in the middle. The CDR3 has 15 residues. Germline CDR1 SGHDN, CDR2 FVKESK. Overall study findings and caveats: Authors suggested that a seasonal influenza vaccination recruits few new T cells each time.

A single record per CDR3 protein comes from TCRdb applying MiXCR to the RT-PCR reads. Among approximately 500,000 distinct CDR3 sequences, 10% to 15% were seen once, and the ten largest hold less than 15%. This specimen was PBMCs from blood, taken 35 to 45 days after vaccination. This clonotype was obtained from a man between 50 and 59 years old who received an inactivated influenza vaccine. The chain uses TRBV14 and TRBJ2-1; unclear D gene. The CDR3 DNA reads TGTGCCAGCAGCCAGACATACAGAGACTACAATGAGCAGTTCTTC. Translating gives CASSQTYRDYNEQFF. Using reference TRBV14 and TRBJ2-1 for the parts outside the CDR3, the full variable domain is EAGVTQFPSHSVIEKGQTVTLRCDPISGHDNLYWYRRVMGKEIKFLLHFVKESKQDESGMPNNRFLAERTGGTYSTLKVQPAELEDSGVYFCASSQTYRDYNEQFFGPGTRLTVL.